Following are 22 T cell receptor beta chains from one sample sequenced in a study of OX40 agonist ivuxolimab in advanced cancers. Libraries were made using the immunoSEQ multiplex PCR assay. TCRdb re-hosts the immuneACCESS table, in-frame sequences only. Its copies lack some clones; in the studies checked, an unresolved V gene accounts for under half of them, and the cause for the rest is not known. For this sample the table gives some 33,000 clones, of which around 85% were detected only once. The ten largest account for around a fifth of the sample. This specimen consisted of CD4+ or CD8+ T cells sorted from blood, obtained in a trial of the OX40 agonist ivuxolimab. These TCRs come from an adult with an advanced solid tumor such as melanoma, head and neck, liver or kidney cancer.

This clone occurred once. The sample carries other DNA sequences with the same CDR3. The chain joins TRBV7-9 to TRBJ1-1; D gene unclear. The CDR3 is 14 residues long. The germline gives CDR1 SEHNR, CDR2 FQNEAQ (reference sequence). V shed 3 bases and J shed 0 bases, with 8 bases lying between them. CDR3 DNA sequence: TGTGCCAGCAGCTTGGGCAGACTGAACACTGAAGCTTTCTTT. Encoded protein: CASSLGRLNTEAFF.

As DNA, the CDR3 is TGTGCCAGCAGCGTACTTACGGGGGAGCGCGACGAGCAGTACTTC. It yields the protein CASSVLTGERDEQYF. V gene TRBV9 combines with J gene TRBJ2-7; D is possibly TRBD2 (6 bases). The V end lost 1 base, the J end lost 5 bases, and 16 bases lay between the germline ends. Germline V CDR1 and CDR2: SGDLS, YYNGEE. This CDR3 comprises 15 residues.

Notes on this clone: One end of the junction does not line up with germline, which may come from a read error. V gene TRBV7-9 combines with J gene TRBJ2-5; 10 bases agree with TRBD2. Per the germline V gene, CDR1 is SEHNR and CDR2 is FQNEAQ (reference sequence). The CDR3 sequence is 15 residues long. The CDR3 DNA sequence: TGCGCCAGCAGCCAAGAGCGGGGGGGCCAAGAGACCCAGTACTTC. This encodes CASSQERGGQETQYF.

This sequence joins TRBV6-5 and TRBJ2-1; 12 positions match TRBD2. CDR1 and CDR2 (germline): MNHEY, SVGAGI. Trimming took 0 bases from V and 6 from J; bases not matched to a gene: 3. This CDR3 spans 16 amino acids. CDR3 nucleotides: TGTGCCAGCAGTTACTCGACTAGCGGGAGTATCAATGAGCAGTTCTTC. It translates to CASSYSTSGSINEQFF.

The V and J genes are TRBV4-1 and TRBJ2-7; D might be TRBD1 (7 bases). Germline lookup yields CDR1 MGHRA and CDR2 YSYEKL. Deletions cut 4 bases from V and 4 bases from J, with 11 bases between. The CDR3 runs to 13 residues. The CDR3 loop is CASSPQGGYEQYF. For the CDR3, the DNA is TGCGCCAGCAGCCCTCAGGGGGGTTACGAGCAGTACTTC.

V gene TRBV6-5 combines with J gene TRBJ2-6; D could derive from TRBD1 or TRBD2 (5 bases each). The CDR3 extends over 15 amino acids. Trimming cost V 5 bases and J 4 bases, with 12 bases left between them. Germline V gene sequence: CDR1 MNHEY, CDR2 SVGAGI. Here the CDR3 DNA reads TGTGCCAGCAGTCCCAGGGAGACCGGGGCCAACGTCCTGACTTTC. Translation gives CASSPRETGANVLTF.

This clone was observed once. The chain combines TRBV27 with TRBJ2-7; D gene uncertain. Germline V CDR1 and CDR2: MNHEY, SMNVEV (reference sequence). V shed 5 bases and J shed 6 bases, with 11 bases lying between them. The CDR3 is 12 amino acids. CDR3 sequence (DNA): TGTGCCAGCAGTCCCCCTAGTTTCGAGCAGTACTTC. The encoded protein is CASSPPSFEQYF.

The rearrangement links TRBV28 to TRBJ1-5; 8 bases are a match to TRBD1. This CDR3 is built from 15 residues. Germline V CDR1 and CDR2: MDHEN, SYDVKM. Trimming took 7 bases from V and 2 from J; bases not matched to a gene: 7. DNA for the CDR3: TGTGCCAGCACCGAGCAGGGGGCGCGCAATCAGCCCCAGCATTTT. As protein: CASTEQGARNQPQHF.

The chain couples TRBV27 to TRBJ2-3; no reliable D call. V lost 6 bases and J 0 bases, leaving 13 bases between the germline ends. The CDR3 covers 15 residues. Germline-derived CDR1 and CDR2 are MNHEY and SMNVEV (reference sequence). CDR3 amino acids: CASRAYPASTDTQYF. CDR3 DNA: TGTGCCAGCAGAGCCTATCCTGCTAGCACAGATACGCAGTATTTT.

The chain has TRBV6-5 and TRBJ2-7, with 10 bases identical to TRBD2. Germline V gene data show CDR1 as MNHEY and CDR2 as SVGAGI. This CDR3 is built from 15 residues. V lost 1 base, J lost 2 bases, and 2 bases stayed unmatched. The CDR3 DNA reads TGTGCCAGCAGTTACTTAGCGGGAGGCCCCTACGAGCAGTACTTC. Protein: CASSYLAGGPYEQYF.

The J gene is TRBJ2-5, the V gene TRBV7-9; perhaps TRBD1 as D (5 bases). V was cut by 3 bases and J by 3 bases, with 11 bases left in between. CDR1 is SEHNR, CDR2 FQNEAQ, per germline (reference sequence). The CDR3 consists of 14 residues. CDR3 bases: TGTGCCAGCAGCTTTCAGCAAGGGGAAGAGACCCAGTACTTC. It encodes CASSFQQGEETQYF. The full variable domain, with the rest looked up from reference TRBV7-9 and TRBJ2-5, is DTGVSQNPRHKITKRGQNVTFRCDPISEHNRLYWYRQTLGQGPEFLTYFQNEAQLEKSRLLSDRFSAERPKGSFSTLEIQRTEQGDSAMYLCASSFQQGEETQYFGPGTRLLVL.

The V call is TRBV9, the J call TRBJ2-5; 8 bases align to TRBD1. This CDR3 has 14 residues. The trim removed 0 bases at V and 4 bases at J, leaving 2 bases unmatched. Germline loops: CDR1 SGDLS, CDR2 YYNGEE. The CDR3 loop is CASSVGGTGETQYF. The CDR3 nucleotides read TGTGCCAGCAGCGTAGGCGGGACAGGAGAGACCCAGTACTTC.

The chain is built from TRBV4-1 and TRBJ2-7, with TRBD2 identical over 7 bases. Per the germline V gene, CDR1 is MGHRA and CDR2 is YSYEKL. With 3 bases clipped from V and 2 bases from J, the junction kept 7 bases outside the gene matches. The CDR3 has 15 residues. CDR3 in DNA: TGCGCCAGCAGCCACCCCGGGAGGTCCGCCTACGAGCAGTACTTC. Encoded protein: CASSHPGRSAYEQYF.

The chain has TRBV6-4 and TRBJ2-3, with D perhaps matching TRBD2 (5 bases). V was trimmed by 4 bases and J by 0 bases, leaving 5 bases between them. Germline lookup yields CDR1 MRHNA and CDR2 SNTAGT. The CDR3 sequence is 13 residues long. As DNA, the CDR3 is TGTGCCAGCAGTGCGGGGAGCACAGATACGCAGTATTTT. It is translated as CASSAGSTDTQYF.

The CDR3 sequence is CASSVGAVQETQYF. The CDR3 bases are TGTGCCAGCAGCGTAGGAGCGGTCCAAGAGACCCAGTACTTC. This chain joins TRBV9 and TRBJ2-5; tentatively, D is TRBD2 (5 bases). Germline CDR1 and CDR2: SGDLS and YYNGEE. The germline V and J ends were trimmed by 0 bases and 1 base, with 7 bases remaining between them. The CDR3 has 14 amino acids.

The genes are TRBV6-5 and TRBJ2-2; weak D call: TRBD1 (5 bases). The CDR3 runs to 13 residues. Between the trimmed V and J ends, which lost 6 bases and 3 bases, there was a span of 8 bases. Germline CDR1 MNHEY, CDR2 SVGAGI. The CDR3 nucleotides are TGTGCCAGCAGGGGGCGAGACACCGGGGAGCTGTTTTTT. Amino acids: CASRGRDTGELFF.

The genes are TRBV6-5 and TRBJ2-1; 9 bases line up with TRBD1. The length of the CDR3 is 16 residues. The V segment lost 4 bases and the J segment 3 bases; nucleotides outside the gene matches: 7. CDR1 and CDR2 from the germline V gene are MNHEY and SVGAGI. The CDR3 loop is CASSLTDRGNYNEQFF. CDR3 nucleotide sequence: TGTGCCAGCAGTTTAACGGACAGGGGAAACTACAATGAGCAGTTCTTC.

The sample holds one count of this clone. V usage is TRBV9 and J usage is TRBJ1-5; D is perhaps TRBD1 (5 bases). This CDR3 comprises 15 residues. The V and J ends lost 0 bases and 0 bases respectively, with 7 bases between them. Germline CDR1 and CDR2: SGDLS and YYNGEE. As DNA, the CDR3 is TGTGCCAGCAGCGTAGGAGGGGATAGCAATCAGCCCCAGCATTTT. This codes for CASSVGGDSNQPQHF.

This sequence joins TRBV30 and TRBJ1-2; D is unclear. V was trimmed by 0 bases and J by 0 bases, leaving 5 bases between them. CDR3 size: 13 residues. The germline CDR1 and CDR2 sequences are GTSNPN and SVGIG (reference sequence). For the CDR3, the DNA is TGTGCCTGGAGTGTGGAGGCTAACTATGGCTACACCTTC. Translated, it gives CAWSVEANYGYTF.

The chain carries TRBV15 and TRBJ2-1; TRBD1 aligns across 9 bases. CDR3 length equals 17 residues. Germline-derived CDR1 and CDR2 are LNHNV and YYDKDF (reference sequence). Trimming cost V 0 bases and J 4 bases; bases outside gene matches: 7. CDR3: CATSRDTRDRVYNEQFF. CDR3 nucleotide sequence: TGTGCCACCAGCAGAGATACGCGGGACAGGGTTTACAATGAGCAGTTCTTC.

This chain links TRBV9 with TRBJ2-5; D gene unclear. Germline V lookup: CDR1 SGDLS, CDR2 YYNGEE. There are 14 residues in the CDR3. V was trimmed by 0 bases and J by 2 bases, leaving 8 bases between them. CDR3 residues: CASSVAGAQETQYF. CDR3 nucleotides: TGTGCCAGCAGCGTAGCGGGTGCTCAAGAGACCCAGTACTTC.

V and J are TRBV13 and TRBJ2-2, with D possibly being TRBD2 (5 bases). The germline CDR1 and CDR2 sequences are PRHDT and FYEKMQ (reference sequence). CDR3 length: 14 residues. V lost 3 bases to trimming and J lost 6 bases, with 11 bases between them. The CDR3 nucleotides are TGTGCCAGCAGCTTTTGGGAGCGGTCCGGGGAGCTGTTTTTT. Translation gives CASSFWERSGELFF.